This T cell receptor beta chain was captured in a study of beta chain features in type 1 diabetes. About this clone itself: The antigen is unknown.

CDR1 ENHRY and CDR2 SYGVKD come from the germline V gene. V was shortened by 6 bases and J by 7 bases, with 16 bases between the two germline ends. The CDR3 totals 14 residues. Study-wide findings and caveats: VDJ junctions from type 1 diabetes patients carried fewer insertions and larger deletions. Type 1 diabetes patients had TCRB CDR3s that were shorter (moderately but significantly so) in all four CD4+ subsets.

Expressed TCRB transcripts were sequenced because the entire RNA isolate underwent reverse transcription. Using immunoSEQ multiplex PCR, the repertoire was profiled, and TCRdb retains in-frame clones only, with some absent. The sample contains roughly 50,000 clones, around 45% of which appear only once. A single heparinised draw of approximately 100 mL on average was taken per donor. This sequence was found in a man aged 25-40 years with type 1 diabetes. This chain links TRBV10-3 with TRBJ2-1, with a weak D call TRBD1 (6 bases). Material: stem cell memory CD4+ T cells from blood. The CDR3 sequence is CAISGEKGTNEQFF. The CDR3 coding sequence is TGTGCCATCAGCGGGGAGAAGGGGACAAATGAGCAGTTCTTC.